This is a list of T cell receptor beta chains from one sample in a study of T-cell memory formation after mild COVID-19. TCRdb called the 5' RACE reads again in MiXCR, with one record for every CDR3 protein. The data contain some 180,000 distinct CDR3 sequences, less than 20% of them singletons. The sequenced sample was PBMCs or a T cell subset sorted from them (not recorded which). These TCRs come from a man aged 18 to 29 who had mild COVID-19 (a few samples of this study predate the infection). Cell type and time point are not known. Each CDR3 is given with its conserved first and last residue. The order of the fields is CDR3 DNA, CDR3 protein, J gene, clone size, V gene, D gene. D genes are given only for firm matches. A row's size may be missing; if present it is once, few, many or a size class.

CDR3 DNA: TGTGCCAGCAGCTTAGCCAGAGCTAACTATGGCTACACCTTC; CDR3 protein: CASSLARANYGYTF; J gene: TRBJ1-2; clone size: few; V gene: TRBV7-2; D gene: .
CDR3 DNA: TGTGCCAGCAGGAATGATATGGGATTTACACCCGACTATGGCTACACCTTC; CDR3 protein: CASRNDMGFTPDYGYTF; J gene: TRBJ1-2; clone size: .; V gene: TRBV12-3/TRBV12-4; D gene: .
CDR3 DNA: TGCAGCGGACAGGTGAGCGTGAACACTGAAGCTTTCTTT; CDR3 protein: CSGQVSVNTEAFF; J gene: TRBJ1-1; clone size: few; V gene: TRBV29-1; D gene: .
CDR3 DNA: TGTGCCAGCAAGCGGGGACCTTACAATGAGCAGTTCTTC; CDR3 protein: CASKRGPYNEQFF; J gene: TRBJ2-1; clone size: few; V gene: TRBV11-2; D gene: TRBD2
CDR3 DNA: TGCAGTGCGCAGAGGGGGACTAGAGGAGAGACCCAGTACTTC; CDR3 protein: CSAQRGTRGETQYF; J gene: TRBJ2-5; clone size: .; V gene: TRBV20-1; D gene: TRBD2
CDR3 DNA: TGCGCCAGCAGCCAAGAATGGTCCTTCACCGGGGAGCTGTTTTTT; CDR3 protein: CASSQEWSFTGELFF; J gene: TRBJ2-2; clone size: few; V gene: TRBV4-3; D gene: .
CDR3 DNA: TGTGCCAGCAGCTTCGGCGGGGGGGTCACAGATACGCAGTATTTT; CDR3 protein: CASSFGGGVTDTQYF; J gene: TRBJ2-3; clone size: .; V gene: TRBV5-4; D gene: TRBD2
CDR3 DNA: TGTGCCAGCAGTTTACGAGGACAGGGGAATCAGCCCCAGCATTTT; CDR3 protein: CASSLRGQGNQPQHF; J gene: TRBJ1-5; clone size: few; V gene: TRBV12-3/TRBV12-4; D gene: TRBD1
CDR3 DNA: TGCGCCAGCAGCCAAGATGCTAGCGGGGGGGCAGGAGATACGCAGTATTTT; CDR3 protein: CASSQDASGGAGDTQYF; J gene: TRBJ2-3; clone size: .; V gene: TRBV4-3; D gene: TRBD2
CDR3 DNA: TGTGCCAGCAGCCAGGAAATGAGCTCTGGAAACACCATATATTTT; CDR3 protein: CASSQEMSSGNTIYF; J gene: TRBJ1-3; clone size: .; V gene: TRBV4-2; D gene: .
CDR3 DNA: TGTGCCAGTAGTATTTCCGACAGGACCGGGGAGCTGTTTTTT; CDR3 protein: CASSISDRTGELFF; J gene: TRBJ2-2; clone size: few; V gene: TRBV19; D gene: .
CDR3 DNA: TGTGCCAGCAGCTTATCGGGGCCGGGTGAAGCTTTCTTT; CDR3 protein: CASSLSGPGEAFF; J gene: TRBJ1-1; clone size: .; V gene: TRBV7-9; D gene: .
CDR3 DNA: TGTGCCAGCAGTGGGTTTACAGGGGGGAGGGAGACCCAGTACTTC; CDR3 protein: CASSGFTGGRETQYF; J gene: TRBJ2-5; clone size: .; V gene: TRBV25-1; D gene: TRBD1
CDR3 DNA: TGTGCCAGCAGCGTAGCCGGTCGAGACTACGAGCAGTACTTC; CDR3 protein: CASSVAGRDYEQYF; J gene: TRBJ2-7; clone size: few; V gene: TRBV9; D gene: .
CDR3 DNA: TGTGCCAGTAGTATATGGACAGGGGAGGTTGAGCAGTTCTTC; CDR3 protein: CASSIWTGEVEQFF; J gene: TRBJ2-1; clone size: few; V gene: TRBV19; D gene: TRBD1
CDR3 DNA: TGCAGCGTCCTTCGGCAGACCAGCACTGAAGCTTTCTTT; CDR3 protein: CSVLRQTSTEAFF; J gene: TRBJ1-1; clone size: .; V gene: TRBV29-1; D gene: .
CDR3 DNA: TGCAGCGTTGAAGGGGACAGGGAGAACACTGAAGCTTTCTTT; CDR3 protein: CSVEGDRENTEAFF; J gene: TRBJ1-1; clone size: once; V gene: TRBV29-1; D gene: TRBD1
CDR3 DNA: TGTGCCAGCACTCCCTTCGGGGAAAAACTGTTTTTT; CDR3 protein: CASTPFGEKLFF; J gene: TRBJ1-4; clone size: many; V gene: TRBV7-9; D gene: .
CDR3 DNA: TGTGCCATCAGTGAGTCGCGAGAGACCCAGTACTTC; CDR3 protein: CAISESRETQYF; J gene: TRBJ2-5; clone size: few; V gene: TRBV10-3; D gene: .
CDR3 DNA: TGTGCCAGCAGCTTAAAGGGACTAAGGATTTACAATGAGCAGTTCTTC; CDR3 protein: CASSLKGLRIYNEQFF; J gene: TRBJ2-1; clone size: .; V gene: TRBV7-6; D gene: TRBD2
CDR3 DNA: TGTGCCAGTAGTATCGACAGGGCGAAAGCTTTCTTT; CDR3 protein: CASSIDRAKAFF; J gene: TRBJ1-1; clone size: few; V gene: TRBV19; D gene: TRBD1
CDR3 DNA: TGTGCCAGCAGCTTAGTCTACGAGCAGTACTTC; CDR3 protein: CASSLVYEQYF; J gene: TRBJ2-7; clone size: many; V gene: TRBV7-9; D gene: .
CDR3 DNA: TGTGCCAGCAGTTGGCGTACTGTGAACACTGAAGCTTTCTTT; CDR3 protein: CASSWRTVNTEAFF; J gene: TRBJ1-1; clone size: few; V gene: TRBV12-3/TRBV12-4; D gene: .
CDR3 DNA: TGTGCCAGCAGCCGAGGGACGGGGAACTCTGAAGCTTTCTTT; CDR3 protein: CASSRGTGNSEAFF; J gene: TRBJ1-1; clone size: few; V gene: TRBV7-6; D gene: .
CDR3 DNA: TGCGCCAGCAGCTTGTTGCAGTCTGGGGCCAACGTCCTGACTTTC; CDR3 protein: CASSLLQSGANVLTF; J gene: TRBJ2-6; clone size: few; V gene: TRBV5-1; D gene: .
CDR3 DNA: TGTGCCAGCAGAAGGACAGGGCAAAATTCACCCCTCCACTTT; CDR3 protein: CASRRTGQNSPLHF; J gene: TRBJ1-6; clone size: .; V gene: TRBV7-9; D gene: TRBD1